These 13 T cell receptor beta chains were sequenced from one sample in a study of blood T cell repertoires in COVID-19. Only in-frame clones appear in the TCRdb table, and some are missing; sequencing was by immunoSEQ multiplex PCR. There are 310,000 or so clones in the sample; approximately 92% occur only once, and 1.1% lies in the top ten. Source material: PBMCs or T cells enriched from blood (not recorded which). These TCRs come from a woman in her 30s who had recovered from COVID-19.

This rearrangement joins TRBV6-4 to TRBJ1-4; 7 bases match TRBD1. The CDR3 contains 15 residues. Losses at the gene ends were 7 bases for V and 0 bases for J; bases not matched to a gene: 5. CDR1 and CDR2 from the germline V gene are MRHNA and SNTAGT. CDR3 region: CASIPTGPTNEKLFF. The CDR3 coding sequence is TGTGCCAGCATCCCGACAGGGCCAACTAATGAAAAACTGTTTTTT.

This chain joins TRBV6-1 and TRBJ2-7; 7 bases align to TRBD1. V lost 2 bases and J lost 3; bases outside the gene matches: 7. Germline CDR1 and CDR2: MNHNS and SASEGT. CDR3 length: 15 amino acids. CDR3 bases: TGTGCCAGCAGTGAAAATAGGGGGCCCCTCTACGAGCAGTACTTC. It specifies CASSENRGPLYEQYF.

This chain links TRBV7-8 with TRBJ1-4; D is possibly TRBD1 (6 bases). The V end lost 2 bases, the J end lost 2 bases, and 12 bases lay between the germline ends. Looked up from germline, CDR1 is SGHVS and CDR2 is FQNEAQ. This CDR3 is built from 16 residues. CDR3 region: CASSLRNRATNEKLFF. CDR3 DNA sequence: TGTGCCAGCAGCTTACGGAACAGGGCCACTAATGAAAAACTGTTTTTT.

This CDR3 reads CASGIMNTEAFF. The CDR3 nucleotides are TGTGCCAGCGGCATTATGAACACTGAAGCTTTCTTT. The chain has TRBV28 and TRBJ1-1, with D hard to call. With 8 bases removed from V and 0 bases from J, the gap between germline ends came to 7 bases. In germline, CDR1 is MDHEN, CDR2 SYDVKM. There are 12 residues in the CDR3.

CDR3: CASSGNREYYEQYF. For the CDR3, the DNA is TGTGCCAGCAGTGGAAACAGGGAGTACTACGAGCAGTACTTC. The chain has TRBV21-1 and TRBJ2-7; the table's D call, TRBD1, was not checked against the DNA. TRBV21-1 is termed a pseudogene. The CDR3 runs 14 residues.

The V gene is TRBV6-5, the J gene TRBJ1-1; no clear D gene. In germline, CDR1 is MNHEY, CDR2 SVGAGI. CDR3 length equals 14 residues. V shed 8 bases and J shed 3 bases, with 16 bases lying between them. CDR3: CASSVDTSYTEAFF. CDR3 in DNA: TGTGCCAGCTCTGTTGACACGTCATACACTGAAGCTTTCTTT.

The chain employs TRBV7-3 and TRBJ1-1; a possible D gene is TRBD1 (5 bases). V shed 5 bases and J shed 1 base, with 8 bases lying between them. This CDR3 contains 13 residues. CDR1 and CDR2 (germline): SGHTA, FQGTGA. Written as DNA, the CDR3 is TGTGCCAGCAGCCTGACAGCGAACACTGAAGCTTTCTTT. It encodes CASSLTANTEAFF. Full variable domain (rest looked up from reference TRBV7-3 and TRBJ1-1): GAGVSQTPSNKVTEKGKYVELRCDPISGHTALYWYRQSLGQGPEFLIYFQGTGAADDSGLPNDRFFAVRPEGSVSTLKIQRTERGDSAVYLCASSLTANTEAFFGQGTRLTVV.

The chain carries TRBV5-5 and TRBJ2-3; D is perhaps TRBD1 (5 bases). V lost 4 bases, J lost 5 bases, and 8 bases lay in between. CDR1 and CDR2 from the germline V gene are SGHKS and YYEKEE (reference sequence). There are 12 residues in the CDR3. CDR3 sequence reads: CASSRQGDTQYF. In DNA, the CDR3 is TGTGCCAGCAGCCGCCAGGGAGATACGCAGTATTTT.

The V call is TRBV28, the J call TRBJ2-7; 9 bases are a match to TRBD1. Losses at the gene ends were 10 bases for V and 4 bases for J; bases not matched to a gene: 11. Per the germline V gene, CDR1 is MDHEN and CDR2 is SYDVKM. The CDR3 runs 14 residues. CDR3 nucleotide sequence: TGTGCCACCACGATTACAGGGGGCGCATACGAGCAGTACTTC. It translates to CATTITGGAYEQYF.

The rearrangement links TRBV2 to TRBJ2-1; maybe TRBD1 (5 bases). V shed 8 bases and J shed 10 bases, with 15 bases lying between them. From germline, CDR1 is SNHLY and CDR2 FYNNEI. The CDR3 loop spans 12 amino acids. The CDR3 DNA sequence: TGTGCCAGCGCAGACTGGGGCGGAGAGCAGTTCTTC. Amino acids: CASADWGGEQFF.

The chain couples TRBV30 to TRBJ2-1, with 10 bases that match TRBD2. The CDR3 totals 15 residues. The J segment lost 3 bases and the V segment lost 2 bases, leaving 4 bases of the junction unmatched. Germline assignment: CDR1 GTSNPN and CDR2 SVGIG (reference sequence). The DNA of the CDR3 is TGTGCCTGGAGTAACGGACTAGCGGTCTACAATGAGCAGTTCTTC. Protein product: CAWSNGLAVYNEQFF.

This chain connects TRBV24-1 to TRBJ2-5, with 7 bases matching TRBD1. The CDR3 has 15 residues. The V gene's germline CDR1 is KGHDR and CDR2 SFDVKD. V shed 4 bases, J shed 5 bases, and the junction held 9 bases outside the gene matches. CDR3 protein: CATSDPDRDVETQYF. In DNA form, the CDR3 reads TGTGCCACCAGTGACCCTGACAGGGACGTGGAGACCCAGTACTTC.

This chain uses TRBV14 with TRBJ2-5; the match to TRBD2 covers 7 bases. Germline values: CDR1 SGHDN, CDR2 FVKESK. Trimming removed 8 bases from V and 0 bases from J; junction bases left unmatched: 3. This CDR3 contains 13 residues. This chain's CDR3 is CASQRGYQETQYF. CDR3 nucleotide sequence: TGTGCCAGCCAGCGGGGATACCAAGAGACCCAGTACTTC.